The clone carrying this T cell receptor beta chain was recorded once. The data were obtained in a study of CD8+ T cells in alopecia areata. Study-level information: Percentage of affected scalp area was the basis on which treated patients' severity was scored.

Following RNA extraction, reverse transcription yielded cDNA that acted as the sequencing template. Using immunoSEQ multiplex PCR, the repertoire was profiled, and TCRdb retains in-frame clones only, with some absent. The sample consists of about 74,000 clones, 29% of them appearing once. The treatment is: oral pan-JAK inhibitor, 5-10 mg twice daily. This receptor was identified in a human donor with alopecia areata. The starting material was CD8+ T cells sorted from blood, obtained at week 4, from a patient treated with tofacitinib.

Here the CDR3 DNA reads TGTGCCAGCAAGGCGGGAGATTCCTACGAGCAGTACTTC. It specifies CASKAGDSYEQYF. The chain couples TRBV7-9 to TRBJ2-7; 7 bases fit TRBD2. The CDR3 covers 13 residues. Trimming took 7 bases from V and 1 from J; bases not matched to a gene: 4. The germline V gene has CDR1 SEHNR and CDR2 FQNEAQ (reference sequence).